The 5 T cell receptor beta chains listed next were all sequenced from one sample in a study of blood T cell repertoires in COVID-19. The repertoire was sequenced with immunoSEQ multiplex PCR; TCRdb's copy has only in-frame clones and lacks some. The sample records roughly 200,000 clones, 80% being singletons. Source material: peripheral blood. These receptors all come from a man aged 60 to 75 with acute or convalescent COVID-19.

Concerning this clone itself: A much larger clone differs from this one at a single base, so this may be a read error. This sample also contains other DNA sequences that code for the same CDR3. The V and J genes are TRBV5-6 and TRBJ1-5, with 8 bases identical to TRBD1. V was pared by 4 bases and J by 7 bases, with 13 bases of the junction left unmatched. The CDR3 length is 16 residues. Germline loops: CDR1 SGHDT, CDR2 YYEEEE. CDR3 sequence reads: CASSVTGGASGQPQHF. Written as DNA, the CDR3 is TGTGCCAGCAGCGTAACAGGGGGGGCGTCGGGGCAGCCCCAGCATTTT.

The J gene is TRBJ2-3, the V gene TRBV11-2; 9 nucleotides agree with TRBD2. Trimming removed 5 bases from V and 0 bases from J; junction bases left unmatched: 6. The germline CDR1 and CDR2 sequences are SGHAT and FQNNGV. This CDR3 comprises 16 residues. The CDR3 reads CASSPLRGGSTDTQYF. For the CDR3, the DNA is TGTGCCAGCAGCCCGTTGCGGGGGGGAAGCACAGATACGCAGTATTTT.

The chain links TRBV6-5 to TRBJ2-1, with D unresolved. The ends were cut back, 6 bases at V and 6 bases at J, with 3 bases in the middle. The germline V gene encodes CDR1 MNHEY and CDR2 SVGAGI. The CDR3 spans 10 residues. The DNA of the CDR3 is TGTGCCAGCAGCCTCAATGAGCAGTTCTTC. This sequence encodes CASSLNEQFF.

This chain connects TRBV30 to TRBJ2-2, with 7 bases that match TRBD1. Germline V gene sequence: CDR1 GTSNPN, CDR2 SVGIG (reference sequence). J was trimmed by 6 bases and V by 3 bases; bases with no gene match: 1. This CDR3 contains 12 residues. The CDR3 is CAWSDRAGELFF. The CDR3 DNA reads as TGTGCCTGGAGCGACAGGGCCGGGGAGCTGTTTTTT. The full variable domain, its missing parts supplied by reference TRBV30 and TRBJ2-2, is SQTIHQWPATLVQPVGSPLSLECTVEGTSNPNLYWYRQAAGRGLQLLFYSVGIGQISSEVPQNLSASRPQDRQFILSSKKLLLSDSGFYLCAWSDRAGELFFGEGSRLTVL.

The chain joins TRBV24-1 to TRBJ1-2, with 7 bases fitting TRBD1. The CDR3 is 15 residues long. From germline, CDR1 is KGHDR and CDR2 SFDVKD. V lost 5 bases and J lost 10; bases outside the gene matches: 15. CDR3 sequence reads: CATSAPPTGRQDYTF. The CDR3 bases are TGTGCCACCAGTGCCCCCCCGACAGGGCGACAAGACTACACCTTC.